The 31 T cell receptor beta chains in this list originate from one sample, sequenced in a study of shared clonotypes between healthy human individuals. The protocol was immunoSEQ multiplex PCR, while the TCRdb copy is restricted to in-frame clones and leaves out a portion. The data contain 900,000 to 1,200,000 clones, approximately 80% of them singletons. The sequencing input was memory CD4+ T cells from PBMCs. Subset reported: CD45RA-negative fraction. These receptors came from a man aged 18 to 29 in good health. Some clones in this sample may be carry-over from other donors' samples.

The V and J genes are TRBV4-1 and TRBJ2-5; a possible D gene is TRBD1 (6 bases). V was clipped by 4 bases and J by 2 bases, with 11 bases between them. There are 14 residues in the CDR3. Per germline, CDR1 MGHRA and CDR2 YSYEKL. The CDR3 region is CASSRSGTQETQYF. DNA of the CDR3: TGCGCCAGCAGCCGTTCCGGGACACAAGAGACCCAGTACTTC.

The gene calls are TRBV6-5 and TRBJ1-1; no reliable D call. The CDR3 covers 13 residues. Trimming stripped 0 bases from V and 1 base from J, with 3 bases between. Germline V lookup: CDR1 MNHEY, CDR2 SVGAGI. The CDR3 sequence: CASSYSQNTEAFF. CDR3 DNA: TGTGCCAGCAGTTACTCGCAGAACACTGAAGCTTTCTTT.

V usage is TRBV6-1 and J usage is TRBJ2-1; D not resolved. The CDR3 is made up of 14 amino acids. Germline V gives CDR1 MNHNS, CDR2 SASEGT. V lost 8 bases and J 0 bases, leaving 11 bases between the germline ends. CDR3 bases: TGTGCCAGCGTAAAGAGTGTCTCCTACAATGAGCAGTTCTTC. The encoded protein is CASVKSVSYNEQFF.

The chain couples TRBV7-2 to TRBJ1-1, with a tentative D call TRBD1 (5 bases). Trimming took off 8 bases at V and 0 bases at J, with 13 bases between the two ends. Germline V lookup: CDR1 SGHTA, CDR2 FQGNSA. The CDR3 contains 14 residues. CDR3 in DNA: TGTGCCAGCGGGGTGGGACCGGTGAACACTGAAGCTTTCTTT. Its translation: CASGVGPVNTEAFF.

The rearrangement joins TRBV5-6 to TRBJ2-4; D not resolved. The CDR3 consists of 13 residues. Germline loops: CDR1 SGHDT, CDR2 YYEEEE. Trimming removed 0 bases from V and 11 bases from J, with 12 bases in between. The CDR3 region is CASSLAVFGLQYF. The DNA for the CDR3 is TGTGCCAGCAGCTTGGCCGTGTTCGGACTTCAGTACTTC.

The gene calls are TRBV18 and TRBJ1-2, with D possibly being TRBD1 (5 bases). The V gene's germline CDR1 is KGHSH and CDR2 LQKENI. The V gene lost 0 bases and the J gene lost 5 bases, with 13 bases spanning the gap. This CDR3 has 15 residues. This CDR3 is CASSPPSQGGYGYTF. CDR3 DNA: TGTGCCAGCTCACCACCTTCTCAGGGAGGTTATGGCTACACCTTC.

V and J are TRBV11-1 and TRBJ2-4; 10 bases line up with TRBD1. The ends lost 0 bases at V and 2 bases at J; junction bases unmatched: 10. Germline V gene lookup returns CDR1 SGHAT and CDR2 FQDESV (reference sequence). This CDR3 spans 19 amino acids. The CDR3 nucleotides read TGTGCCAGCAGCTTAGCAGAGGGACAGGGGAGAAGGACCAAAAACATTCAGTACTTC. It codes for CASSLAEGQGRRTKNIQYF.

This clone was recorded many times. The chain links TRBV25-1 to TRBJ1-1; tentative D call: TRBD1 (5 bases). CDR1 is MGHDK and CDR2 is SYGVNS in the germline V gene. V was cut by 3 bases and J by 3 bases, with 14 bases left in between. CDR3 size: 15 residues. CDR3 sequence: CASSDPTSGDTEAFF. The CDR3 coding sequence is TGTGCCAGCAGTGATCCAACCTCGGGGGACACTGAAGCTTTCTTT.

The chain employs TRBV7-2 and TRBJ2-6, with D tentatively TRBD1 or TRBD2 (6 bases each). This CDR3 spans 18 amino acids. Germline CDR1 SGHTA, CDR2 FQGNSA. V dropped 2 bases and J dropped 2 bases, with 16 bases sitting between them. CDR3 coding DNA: TGTGCCAGCAGCTTATCCGGCGGAAGGGGGGCTGGGGCCAACGTCCTGACTTTC. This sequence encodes CASSLSGGRGAGANVLTF.

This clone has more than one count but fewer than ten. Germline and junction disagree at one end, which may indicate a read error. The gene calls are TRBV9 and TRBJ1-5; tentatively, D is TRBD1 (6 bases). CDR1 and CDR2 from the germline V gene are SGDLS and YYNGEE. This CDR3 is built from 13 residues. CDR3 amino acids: CASSLQGNEPQHF. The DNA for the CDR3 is TGTGCCAGCAGCTTACAGGGCAATGAGCCCCAGCATTTT.

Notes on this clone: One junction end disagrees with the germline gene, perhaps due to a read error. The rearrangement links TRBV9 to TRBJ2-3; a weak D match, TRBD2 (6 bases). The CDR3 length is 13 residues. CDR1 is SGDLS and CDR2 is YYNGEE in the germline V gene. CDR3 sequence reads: CASGVSLASTQYF. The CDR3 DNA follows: TGTGCCAGCGGCGTGAGCCTAGCGAGTACGCAGTATTTT.

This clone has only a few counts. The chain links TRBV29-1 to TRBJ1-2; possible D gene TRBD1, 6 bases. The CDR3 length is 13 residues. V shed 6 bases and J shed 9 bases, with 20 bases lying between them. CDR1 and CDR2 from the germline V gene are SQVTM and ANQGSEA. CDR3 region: CSVDRDTGLSYTF. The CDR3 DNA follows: TGCAGCGTGGACCGGGACACGGGGCTGAGCTACACCTTC.

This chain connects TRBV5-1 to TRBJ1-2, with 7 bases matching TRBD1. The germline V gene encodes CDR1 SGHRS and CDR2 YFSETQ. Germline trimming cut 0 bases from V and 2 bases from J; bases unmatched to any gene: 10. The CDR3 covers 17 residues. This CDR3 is CASSLGAALGQNYGYTF. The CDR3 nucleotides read TGCGCCAGCAGCTTGGGGGCCGCTTTGGGACAGAACTATGGCTACACCTTC. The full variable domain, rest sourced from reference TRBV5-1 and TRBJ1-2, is KAGVTQTPRYLIKTRGQQVTLSCSPISGHRSVSWYQQTPGQGLQFLFEYFSETQRNKGNFPGRFSGRQFSNSRSEMNVSTLELGDSALYLCASSLGAALGQNYGYTFGSGTRLTVV.

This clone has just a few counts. The CDR3 DNA reads as TGTGCCAGCAGTGGTCAGAGTTACACTGAAGCTTTCTTT. It specifies CASSGQSYTEAFF. The J gene is TRBJ1-1, the V gene TRBV2, with D unresolved. Germline V gene sequence: CDR1 SNHLY, CDR2 FYNNEI. The CDR3 extends over 13 amino acids. V dropped 4 bases and J dropped 3 bases, with 9 bases sitting between them.

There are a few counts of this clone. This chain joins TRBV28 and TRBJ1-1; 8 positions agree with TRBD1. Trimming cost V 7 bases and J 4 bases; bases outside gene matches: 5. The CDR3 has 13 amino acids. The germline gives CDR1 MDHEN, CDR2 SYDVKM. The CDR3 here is CASKTGASTEAFF. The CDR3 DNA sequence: TGTGCCAGCAAGACAGGGGCTTCCACTGAAGCTTTCTTT.

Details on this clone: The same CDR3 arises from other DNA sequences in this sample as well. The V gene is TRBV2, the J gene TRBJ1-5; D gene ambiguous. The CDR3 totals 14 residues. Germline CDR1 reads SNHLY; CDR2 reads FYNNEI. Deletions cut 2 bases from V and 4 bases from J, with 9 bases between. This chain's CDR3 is CASSESGRNQPQHF. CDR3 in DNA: TGTGCCAGCAGTGAATCTGGCAGGAATCAGCCCCAGCATTTT.

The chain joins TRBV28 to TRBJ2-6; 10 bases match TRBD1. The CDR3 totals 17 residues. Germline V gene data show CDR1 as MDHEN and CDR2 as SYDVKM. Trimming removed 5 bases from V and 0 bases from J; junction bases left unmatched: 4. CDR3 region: CASSLGTGDSGANVLTF. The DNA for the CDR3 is TGTGCCAGCAGTCTTGGGACAGGGGACTCTGGGGCCAACGTCCTGACTTTC.

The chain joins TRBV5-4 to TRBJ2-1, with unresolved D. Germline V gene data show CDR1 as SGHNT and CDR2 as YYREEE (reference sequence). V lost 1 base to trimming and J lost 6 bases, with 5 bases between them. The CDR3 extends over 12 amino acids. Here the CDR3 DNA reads TGTGCCAGCAGCTTGACCCGCAATGAGCAGTTCTTC. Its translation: CASSLTRNEQFF. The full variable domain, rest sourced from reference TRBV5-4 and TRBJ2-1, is ETGVTQSPTHLIKTRGQQVTLRCSSQSGHNTVSWYQQALGQGPQFIFQYYREEENGRGNFPPRFSGLQFPNYSSELNVNALELDDSALYLCASSLTRNEQFFGPGTRLTVL.

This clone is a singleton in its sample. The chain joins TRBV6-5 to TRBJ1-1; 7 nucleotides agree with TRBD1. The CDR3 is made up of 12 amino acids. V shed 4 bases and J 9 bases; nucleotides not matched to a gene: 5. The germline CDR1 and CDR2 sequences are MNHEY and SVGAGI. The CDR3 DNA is TGTGCCAGCAGTTTACGACAGGGCCAAGCTTTCTTT. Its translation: CASSLRQGQAFF.

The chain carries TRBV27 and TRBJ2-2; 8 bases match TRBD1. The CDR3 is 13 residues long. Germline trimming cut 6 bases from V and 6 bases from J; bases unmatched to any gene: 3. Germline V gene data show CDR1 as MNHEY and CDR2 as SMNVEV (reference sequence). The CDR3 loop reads CASSHRGSGELFF. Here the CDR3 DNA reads TGTGCCAGCAGCCACAGGGGGTCCGGGGAGCTGTTTTTT.

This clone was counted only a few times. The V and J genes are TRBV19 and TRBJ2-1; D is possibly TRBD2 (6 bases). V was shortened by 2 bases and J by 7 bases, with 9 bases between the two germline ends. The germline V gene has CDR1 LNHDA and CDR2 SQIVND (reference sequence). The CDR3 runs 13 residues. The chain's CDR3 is CASSIIGGNEQFF. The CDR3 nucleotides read TGTGCCAGTAGTATAATTGGGGGGAATGAGCAGTTCTTC.

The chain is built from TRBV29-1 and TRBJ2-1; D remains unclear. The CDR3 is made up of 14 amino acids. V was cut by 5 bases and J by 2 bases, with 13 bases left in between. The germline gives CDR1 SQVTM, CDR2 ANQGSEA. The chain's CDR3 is CSVRFLSAYNEQFF. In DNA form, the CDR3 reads TGCAGCGTTAGATTCCTGAGCGCCTACAATGAGCAGTTCTTC.

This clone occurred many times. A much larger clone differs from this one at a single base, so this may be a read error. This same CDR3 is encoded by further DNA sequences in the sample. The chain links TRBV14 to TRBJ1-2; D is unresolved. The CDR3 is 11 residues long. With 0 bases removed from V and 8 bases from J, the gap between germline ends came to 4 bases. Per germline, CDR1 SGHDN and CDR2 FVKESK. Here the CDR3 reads CASSQEGGYTF. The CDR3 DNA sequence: TGTGCCAGCAGCCAAGAGGGCGGCTACACCTTC.

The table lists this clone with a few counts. The CDR3 spells CASTPPWGYIQYF. In DNA, the CDR3 is TGCGCCAGCACCCCTCCGTGGGGATACATTCAGTACTTC. The chain carries TRBV5-1 and TRBJ2-4; D uncertain. Looked up from germline, CDR1 is SGHRS and CDR2 is YFSETQ. V dropped 6 bases and J dropped 8 bases, with 15 bases sitting between them. The CDR3 loop spans 13 amino acids.

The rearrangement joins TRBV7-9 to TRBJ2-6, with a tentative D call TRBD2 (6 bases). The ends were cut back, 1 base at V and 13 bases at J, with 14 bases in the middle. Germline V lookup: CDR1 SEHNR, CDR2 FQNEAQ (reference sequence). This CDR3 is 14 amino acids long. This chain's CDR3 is CASSLGAGSRVLTF. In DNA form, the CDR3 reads TGTGCCAGCAGCTTAGGTGCGGGGAGCCGGGTCCTGACTTTC.

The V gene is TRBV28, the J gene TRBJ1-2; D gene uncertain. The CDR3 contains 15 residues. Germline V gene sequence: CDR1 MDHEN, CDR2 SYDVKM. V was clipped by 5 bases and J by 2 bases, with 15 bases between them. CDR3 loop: CASSTGGRLNYGYTF. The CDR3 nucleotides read TGTGCCAGCAGTACCGGCGGCAGGTTGAACTATGGCTACACCTTC.

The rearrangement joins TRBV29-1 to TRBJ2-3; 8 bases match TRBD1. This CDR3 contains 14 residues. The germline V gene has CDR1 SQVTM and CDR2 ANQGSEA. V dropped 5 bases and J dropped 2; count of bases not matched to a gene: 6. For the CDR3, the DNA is TGCAGCGTTCGACAGGGGACCTCCACAGATACGCAGTATTTT. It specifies CSVRQGTSTDTQYF.

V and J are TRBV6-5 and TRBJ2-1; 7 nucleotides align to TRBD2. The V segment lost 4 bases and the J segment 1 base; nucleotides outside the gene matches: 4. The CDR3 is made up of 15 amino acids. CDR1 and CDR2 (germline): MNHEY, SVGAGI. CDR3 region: CASSSASGSYNEQFF. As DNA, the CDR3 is TGTGCCAGCAGTTCCGCTAGCGGTTCCTACAATGAGCAGTTCTTC.

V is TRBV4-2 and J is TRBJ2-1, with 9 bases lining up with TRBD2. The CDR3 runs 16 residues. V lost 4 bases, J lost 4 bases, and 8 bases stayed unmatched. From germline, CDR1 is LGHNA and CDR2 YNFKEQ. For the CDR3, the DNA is TGTGCCAGCAGCCCCCAATGGGCGGGAGGGTACAATGAGCAGTTCTTC. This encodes CASSPQWAGGYNEQFF.

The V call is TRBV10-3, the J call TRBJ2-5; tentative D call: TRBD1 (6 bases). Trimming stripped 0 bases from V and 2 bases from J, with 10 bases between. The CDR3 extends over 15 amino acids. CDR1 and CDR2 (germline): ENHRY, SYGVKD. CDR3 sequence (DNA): TGTGCCATCAGTGAGTCGACAGGCAGGCAAGAGACCCAGTACTTC. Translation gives CAISESTGRQETQYF.

The CDR3 reads CASSRAEGHDTQYF. DNA of the CDR3: TGTGCCAGCTCACGGGCTGAGGGCCACGATACGCAGTATTTT. This rearrangement joins TRBV18 to TRBJ2-3; possible D gene TRBD2, 5 bases. The V gene lost 4 bases and the J gene lost 6 bases, with 14 bases spanning the gap. This CDR3 has 14 residues. The V gene's germline CDR1 is KGHSH and CDR2 LQKENI. Complete variable domain (other parts from reference TRBV18 and TRBJ2-3): NAGVMQNPRHLVRRRGQEARLRCSPMKGHSHVYWYRQLPEEGLKFMVYLQKENIIDESGMPKERFSAEFPKEGPSILRIQQVVRGDSAAYFCASSRAEGHDTQYFGPGTRLTVL.